These T cell receptor beta chains were read from a single sample in a study of blood T cell repertoires in COVID-19. Here immunoSEQ multiplex PCR was the method, and the copy in TCRdb shows in-frame clones only, minus some. The sample comprises about 440,000 clones, about 89% of which are singletons, and 4.3% rests with the top ten. Sequencing was carried out using peripheral blood. These receptors were taken from a woman aged 25 to 39 with acute or convalescent COVID-19. Both conserved end residues are part of each CDR3. D genes are given only for firm matches. The size entry is marked missing in some rows and otherwise reads once, few, many or a size class.

j_gene: TRBJ2-1; v_gene: TRBV28; d_gene: -; abundance: -; CDR3aa: CASSLNSYEQFF; CDR3nt: TGTGCCAGCAGTTTAAACTCTTATGAGCAGTTCTTC
j_gene: TRBJ2-1; v_gene: TRBV6-4; d_gene: TRBD2; abundance: -; CDR3aa: CASSSGTSGGPGGDEQFF; CDR3nt: TGTGCCAGCAGTTCCGGGACTAGCGGGGGGCCCGGGGGGGATGAGCAGTTCTTC
j_gene: TRBJ2-5; v_gene: TRBV28; d_gene: -; abundance: -; CDR3aa: CASHAGRQETQYF; CDR3nt: TGTGCCAGTCATGCGGGGCGCCAAGAGACCCAGTACTTC
j_gene: TRBJ2-3; v_gene: TRBV11-2; d_gene: -; abundance: once; CDR3aa: CASSSGNYGRGDTQYF; CDR3nt: TGTGCCAGCAGCTCCGGTAATTATGGCCGGGGAGATACGCAGTATTTT
j_gene: TRBJ1-1; v_gene: TRBV11-1; d_gene: -; abundance: once; CDR3aa: CASSPRTEAFF; CDR3nt: TGTGCCAGCAGCCCCCGTACTGAAGCTTTCTTT
j_gene: TRBJ2-1; v_gene: TRBV5-1; d_gene: TRBD2; abundance: few; CDR3aa: CASSFPGTSGGVYNEQFF; CDR3nt: TGCGCCAGCAGCTTTCCTGGGACTAGCGGGGGAGTGTACAATGAGCAGTTCTTC
j_gene: TRBJ2-5; v_gene: TRBV5-1; d_gene: TRBD2; abundance: -; CDR3aa: CASRGTSGDQETQYF; CDR3nt: TGCGCCAGCAGGGGAACTAGCGGGGATCAAGAGACCCAGTACTTC
j_gene: TRBJ2-7; v_gene: TRBV18; d_gene: TRBD2; abundance: -; CDR3aa: CASSPGLAGGQQYF; CDR3nt: TGTGCCAGCTCACCGGGACTAGCGGGGGGGCAGCAGTACTTC
j_gene: TRBJ2-7; v_gene: TRBV2; d_gene: TRBD1; abundance: -; CDR3aa: CASRVRDRVYEQYF; CDR3nt: TGTGCCAGCAGGGTCCGGGACAGGGTGTACGAGCAGTACTTC
j_gene: TRBJ2-4; v_gene: TRBV20-1; d_gene: -; abundance: -; CDR3aa: CSASGGQLAKNIQYF; CDR3nt: TGCAGTGCTAGTGGCGGACAACTAGCCAAAAACATTCAGTACTTC
j_gene: TRBJ1-4; v_gene: TRBV5-1; d_gene: -; abundance: once; CDR3aa: CASRTGGGDEKLFF; CDR3nt: TGCGCCAGCAGAACGGGAGGAGGCGATGAAAAACTGTTTTTT
j_gene: TRBJ2-3; v_gene: TRBV19; d_gene: TRBD1; abundance: once; CDR3aa: CASSMRDRGTDTQYF; CDR3nt: TGTGCCAGTAGTATGAGGGACAGGGGCACAGATACGCAGTATTTT
j_gene: TRBJ2-5; v_gene: TRBV12-3/TRBV12-4; d_gene: TRBD2; abundance: -; CDR3aa: CASGTSGGAYDF; CDR3nt: TGTGCCAGCGGGACTAGCGGGGGGGCGTACGACTTC
j_gene: TRBJ2-1; v_gene: TRBV19; d_gene: TRBD2; abundance: -; CDR3aa: CASSWGLAGAGTYNEQFF; CDR3nt: TGTGCCAGTAGCTGGGGACTAGCGGGGGCCGGGACCTACAATGAGCAGTTCTTC
j_gene: TRBJ2-7; v_gene: TRBV28; d_gene: -; abundance: -; CDR3aa: CASSFPSISYEQYF; CDR3nt: TGTGCCAGCAGTTTCCCTAGTATTTCCTACGAGCAGTACTTC
j_gene: TRBJ1-5; v_gene: TRBV27; d_gene: TRBD1; abundance: -; CDR3aa: CASSRDSLLQPQHF; CDR3nt: TGTGCCAGCAGTAGGGACAGCCTTCTTCAGCCCCAGCATTTT
j_gene: TRBJ2-1; v_gene: TRBV7-2; d_gene: -; abundance: -; CDR3aa: CASSLGSGDYNEQFF; CDR3nt: TGTGCCAGCAGCTTAGGTTCGGGGGACTACAATGAGCAGTTCTTC
j_gene: TRBJ2-1; v_gene: TRBV12-5; d_gene: -; abundance: -; CDR3aa: CASGTGYNEQFF; CDR3nt: TGTGCTAGTGGGACAGGTTACAATGAGCAGTTCTTC
j_gene: TRBJ1-2; v_gene: TRBV27; d_gene: TRBD1; abundance: -; CDR3aa: CASSLGTGGSFYGYTF; CDR3nt: TGTGCCAGCAGTCTGGGGACAGGCGGATCATTCTATGGCTACACCTTC
j_gene: TRBJ1-6; v_gene: TRBV4-1; d_gene: -; abundance: -; CDR3aa: CASSQDTQGTYNSPLHF; CDR3nt: TGCGCCAGCAGCCAAGATACTCAGGGAACCTATAATTCACCCCTCCACTTT
j_gene: TRBJ2-1; v_gene: TRBV5-3; d_gene: -; abundance: -; CDR3aa: CARSFKRAPYNEQFF; CDR3nt: TGTGCCAGAAGCTTTAAGCGGGCCCCCTACAATGAGCAGTTCTTC
j_gene: TRBJ1-6; v_gene: TRBV2; d_gene: TRBD1; abundance: -; CDR3aa: CASSEYGTGSSPLHF; CDR3nt: TGTGCCAGCAGTGAATACGGGACAGGGAGTTCACCCCTCCACTTT
j_gene: TRBJ1-2; v_gene: TRBV15; d_gene: TRBD1; abundance: -; CDR3aa: CATSRTGSDGYTF; CDR3nt: TGTGCCACCAGCAGGACAGGGTCGGATGGCTACACCTTC
j_gene: TRBJ1-5; v_gene: TRBV30; d_gene: TRBD1; abundance: -; CDR3aa: CAWSTLRGSNQPQHF; CDR3nt: TGTGCCTGGAGTACCCTCAGGGGGAGCAATCAGCCCCAGCATTTT
j_gene: TRBJ2-5; v_gene: TRBV6-5; d_gene: TRBD2; abundance: -; CDR3aa: CASRLAGQETQYF; CDR3nt: TGTGCCTCCCGACTAGCGGGGCAGGAGACCCAGTACTTC
j_gene: TRBJ2-4; v_gene: TRBV6-5; d_gene: -; abundance: -; CDR3aa: CASRGGLGAQDIQYF; CDR3nt: TGTGCCAGCAGGGGGGGTCTCGGGGCGCAGGACATTCAGTACTTC
j_gene: TRBJ2-6; v_gene: TRBV2; d_gene: -; abundance: -; CDR3aa: CASSPDYSGANVLTF; CDR3nt: TGTGCCAGCAGTCCAGACTACTCTGGGGCCAACGTCCTGACTTTC
j_gene: TRBJ2-3; v_gene: TRBV5-1; d_gene: TRBD1; abundance: -; CDR3aa: CASSRGQGLSTDTQYF; CDR3nt: TGCGCCAGCAGCAGGGGACAGGGACTTTCCACAGATACGCAGTATTTT
j_gene: TRBJ2-5; v_gene: TRBV5-4; d_gene: TRBD2; abundance: -; CDR3aa: CASSPTSGGSRETQYF; CDR3nt: TGTGCCAGCAGCCCGACTAGCGGGGGGAGCCGAGAGACCCAGTACTTC
j_gene: TRBJ2-1; v_gene: TRBV28; d_gene: -; abundance: few; CDR3aa: CASSSPLGQGPNEQFF; CDR3nt: TGTGCCAGCAGTTCTCCATTAGGGCAGGGGCCCAATGAGCAGTTCTTC
j_gene: TRBJ1-2; v_gene: TRBV30; d_gene: TRBD1; abundance: -; CDR3aa: CAWELDRGGYGYTF; CDR3nt: TGTGCCTGGGAATTGGACAGGGGGGGATATGGCTACACCTTC
j_gene: TRBJ2-7; v_gene: TRBV5-1; d_gene: -; abundance: -; CDR3aa: CASSWGQPRDEQYF; CDR3nt: TGCGCCAGCAGCTGGGGGCAGCCTCGGGACGAGCAGTACTTC
j_gene: TRBJ2-7; v_gene: TRBV11-1; d_gene: TRBD2; abundance: -; CDR3aa: CASSFGDYSYEQYF; CDR3nt: TGTGCCAGCAGCTTTGGGGACTACTCCTACGAGCAGTACTTC
j_gene: TRBJ2-4; v_gene: TRBV7-3; d_gene: -; abundance: -; CDR3aa: CASSLLLGPAKNIQYF; CDR3nt: TGTGCCAGCAGCTTACTGTTGGGGCCGGCCAAAAACATTCAGTACTTC
j_gene: TRBJ1-4; v_gene: TRBV2; d_gene: TRBD1; abundance: -; CDR3aa: CASSVLTGANEKLFF; CDR3nt: TGTGCCAGCAGCGTACTTACAGGGGCGAATGAAAAACTGTTTTTT
j_gene: TRBJ1-2; v_gene: TRBV7-2; d_gene: TRBD1; abundance: -; CDR3aa: CASSLTGENGYTF; CDR3nt: TGTGCCAGCAGCCTAACAGGGGAGAACGGCTACACCTTC